The present entry profiles one TCR beta chain with its context. This clonotype was seen ten or more times. The specificity of this receptor is unknown. No much larger clone is present one base from it, and per-base qualities are unavailable. The record originates from a study of early T cells in non-severe SARS-CoV-2 infection (dated by TCRdb to about 2021). Describing the broader study: Because TCR sequencing was done on bulk RNA from unsorted whole blood, the alpha and beta chains could not be paired. General study outcomes and caveats: VDJdb matching was skewed toward anti-spike CD8 responses, so virus-specific expansions were likely underestimated and private and CD4 specificities were missed.

Measured from the cysteine to the phenylalanine, the CDR3 is 12 residues long. The DNA shown is the 36-base CDR3, in frame from base 1. The germline V gene (reference sequence) specifies LGHDT as CDR1 and YNNKEL as CDR2. Trimming at the junction amounts to 4 bases on V and 9 bases on J, and the germline ends lie 10 bases apart. A case-control design nested within a healthcare worker cohort in London, UK, was used, with weekly nasopharyngeal swab PCR tests and blood sampling performed. Between 23 and 31 March 2020, the week of the UK lockdown, healthcare workers were enrolled and then followed up weekly for as long as 16 weeks. Libraries were prepared through 5' RACE. Sequenced on a NextSeq 500. In the TCR library protocol, unique molecular identifiers were attached to individual cDNA molecules to correct for PCR bias and sequencing error. Both TCR alpha and beta chains were sequenced, and tight co-correlation was observed between alpha and beta sequence abundances in each sample. From the authors' description of their analysis: Decombinator V4 was used to annotate the V gene, J gene and CDR3 of the TCR sequences. Expanded TCRs were defined as changing significantly between any two time points under a Poisson model with p below 0.0001. TCR abundances were normalised to the total number of TCRs sequenced per sample and expressed as counts per million. TRAV1-2 paired with TRAJ12, TRAJ20 or TRAJ33 defined MAIT TCRs, while TRAV10 paired with TRAJ18 defined iNKT TCRs. VDJdb, accessed on 1 November 2021, was searched for TCRs annotated for CMV, EBV and SARS-CoV-2, and TCRs annotated for more than one antigen were excluded. TCRdb reanalyzed the raw reads on its own, using fastp at Q25 for trimming and MiXCR for clone calling, and kept in-frame beta chains. Identical CDR3 proteins give one entry, which carries the most common genes and DNA. TCRdb's processing, not the study's, gives the V and J calls here. This sample gives around 50,000 distinct CDR3 sequences in total; around 6% of them show up just once. The biggest ten clones account for 4.5% of the sample.

Input material: whole blood. This clonotype was sampled from an adult who was a healthcare worker with PCR-confirmed SARS-CoV-2 infection or an uninfected control (not recorded which). The V gene is TRBV3-1 and the J gene is TRBJ2-1, with the D gene call left open. The DNA sequence follows: TGTGCCAGCAGCCTTAGTCTAAGTGAGCAGTTCTTC. Translated, this gives CASSLSLSEQFF.